The following is a TCR beta chain sequence with its context. Its antigen remains unknown. V dropped 0 bases and J dropped 0 bases, with 9 bases sitting between them. The CDR3 is made up of 15 amino acids. Per the germline V gene, CDR1 is SGHDT and CDR2 is YYEEEE. This specimen comes from a study of OX40 agonist ivuxolimab in advanced cancers. Whole-study findings and limits: Expanded clones were, on average, more numerous among CD8+ T cells than CD4+.

The protocol was immunoSEQ multiplex PCR, while the TCRdb copy is restricted to in-frame clones and leaves out a portion. The sample consists of 9,000 to 15,000 clones, about 75% of them appearing once. This sequence joins TRBV5-6 and TRBJ1-1, with D hard to call. The sequence came from an adult with an advanced solid tumor such as melanoma, head and neck, liver or kidney cancer. The sequencing here drew on CD4+ or CD8+ T cells sorted from blood, taken in a trial of the OX40 agonist ivuxolimab. CDR3 residues: CASSLVGGMNTEAFF. CDR3 DNA sequence: TGTGCCAGCAGCTTGGTTGGAGGCATGAACACTGAAGCTTTCTTT.